This T cell receptor beta chain was sequenced for a study of monozygotic twins with inflammatory bowel disease. CDR3 length equals 15 residues. Germline CDR1 reads KGHDR; CDR2 reads SFDVKD. TCRdb re-called the 5' RACE reads and gives one entry per CDR3 protein, without DNA. This repertoire includes a few hundred thousand distinct CDR3 sequences. This clonotype originated in a human donor with ulcerative colitis or Crohn's disease, or a healthy co-twin of an affected twin (not recorded which). What was sequenced was blood. The chain links TRBV24-1 to TRBJ2-5; lacking DNA, the TRBD1 call made by TCRdb goes unchecked. CDR3 sequence: CATSVDRDTRETQYF.